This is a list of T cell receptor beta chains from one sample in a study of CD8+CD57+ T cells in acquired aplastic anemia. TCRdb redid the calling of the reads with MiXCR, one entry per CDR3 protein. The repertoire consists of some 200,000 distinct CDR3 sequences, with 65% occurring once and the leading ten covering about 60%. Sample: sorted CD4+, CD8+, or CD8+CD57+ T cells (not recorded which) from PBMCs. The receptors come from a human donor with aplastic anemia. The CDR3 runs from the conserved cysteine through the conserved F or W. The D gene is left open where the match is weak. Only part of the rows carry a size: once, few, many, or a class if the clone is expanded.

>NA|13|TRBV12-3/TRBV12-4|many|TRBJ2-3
CASTNGWSGTQYF
TGTGCCAGCACCAACGGATGGAGCGGCACGCAGTATTTT
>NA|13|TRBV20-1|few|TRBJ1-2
CSAGRGDSYGYTF
TGCAGTGCTGGGCGCGGGGATAGCTATGGCTACACCTTC
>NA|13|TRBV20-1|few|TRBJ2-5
CSARRGGDETQYF
TGCAGTGCCAGGAGAGGGGGAGACGAGACCCAGTACTTC
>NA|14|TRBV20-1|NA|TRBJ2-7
CSARVGSASYEQYF
TGCAGTGCTAGAGTGGGTAGCGCGTCCTACGAGCAGTACTTC
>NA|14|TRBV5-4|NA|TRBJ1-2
CASSPGGETMGYTF
TGTGCCAGCAGCCCCGGGGGAGAGACTATGGGCTACACCTTC
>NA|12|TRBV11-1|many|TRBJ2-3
CASSLAGNTQYF
TGTGCCAGCAGCTTAGCTGGCAATACGCAGTATTTT
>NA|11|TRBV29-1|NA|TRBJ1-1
CSVPENTEAFF
TGCAGCGTCCCCGAGAACACTGAAGCTTTCTTT
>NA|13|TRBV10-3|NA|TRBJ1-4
CAITWALNEKLFF
TGTGCCATCACCTGGGCGCTAAATGAAAAACTGTTTTTT
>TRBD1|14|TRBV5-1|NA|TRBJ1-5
CASSRDSSNQPQHF
TGCGCCAGCAGCCGGGACAGTAGCAATCAGCCCCAGCATTTT
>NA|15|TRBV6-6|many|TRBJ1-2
CASSSGAGFPWGYTF
TGTGCCAGCAGCTCCGGGGCAGGTTTCCCCTGGGGCTACACCTTC
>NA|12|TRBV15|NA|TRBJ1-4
CATGGLTEKLFF
TGTGCCACAGGGGGGCTCACTGAAAAACTGTTTTTT
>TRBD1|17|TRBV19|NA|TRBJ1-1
CASSIDLGGAPNTEAFF
TGTGCCAGTAGTATAGACCTAGGGGGCGCACCCAACACTGAAGCTTTCTTT
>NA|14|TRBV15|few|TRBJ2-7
CATSRAQGPYEQYF
TGTGCCACCAGCAGAGCCCAGGGGCCTTACGAGCAGTACTTC
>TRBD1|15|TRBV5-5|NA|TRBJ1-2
CASTPSTGPSYGYTF
TGTGCCAGCACCCCCTCGACAGGGCCGTCATATGGCTACACCTTC
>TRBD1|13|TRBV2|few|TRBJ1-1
CASGDRVNTEAFF
TGTGCCAGCGGCGACAGGGTGAACACTGAAGCTTTCTTT
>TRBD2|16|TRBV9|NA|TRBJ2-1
CASSKGLAGTYNEQFF
TGTGCCAGCAGCAAAGGACTAGCGGGAACCTACAATGAGCAGTTCTTC
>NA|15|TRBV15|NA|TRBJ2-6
CATIPGDSGANVPTF
TGTGCCACCATTCCCGGGGACTCTGGGGCCAACGTCCCGACTTTC
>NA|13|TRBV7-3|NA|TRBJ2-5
CASSLRYGETQYF
TGTGCCAGCAGCTTACGCTATGGGGAGACCCAGTACTTC
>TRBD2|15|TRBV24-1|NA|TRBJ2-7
CATSDRLAGIYEQYF
TGTGCCACCAGTGACAGACTAGCGGGGATCTACGAGCAGTACTTC
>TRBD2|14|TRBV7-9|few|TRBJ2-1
CASSLAVTGGEQFF
TGTGCCAGCAGCTTAGCGGTGACGGGAGGTGAGCAGTTCTTC
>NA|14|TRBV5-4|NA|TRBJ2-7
CASSLYGGGYEQYF
TGTGCCAGCAGCTTGTACGGGGGCGGCTACGAGCAGTACTTC
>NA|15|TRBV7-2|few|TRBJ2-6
CASSLAISGANVLTF
TGTGCCAGCAGCTTAGCGATCTCTGGGGCCAACGTCCTGACTTTC
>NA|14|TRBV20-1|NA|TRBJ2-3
CSARDYRMKNTQYF
TGCAGTGCTAGAGATTACAGAATGAAAAATACGCAGTATTTT
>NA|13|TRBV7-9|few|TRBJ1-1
CASSPRWQTEAFF
TGTGCCAGCAGCCCCCGTTGGCAGACTGAAGCTTTCTTT
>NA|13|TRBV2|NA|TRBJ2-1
CASSTGRDNEQFF
TGTGCCAGCAGTACCGGCAGGGACAATGAGCAGTTCTTC
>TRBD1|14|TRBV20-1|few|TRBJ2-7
CSARGTALSYEQYF
TGCAGTGCTAGGGGGACAGCGTTGTCCTACGAGCAGTACTTC